This T cell receptor (beta chain) was sequenced for a study of immune cell composition in non-small cell lung cancer. Study details: Histologic subtype was mainly adenocarcinoma or squamous cell carcinoma. Study-level findings and limits: Shared sequences between tumour-reactive and dominant in vivo clones were not proven.

The CDR3 has 13 residues. Germline values: CDR1 SQVTM, CDR2 ANQGSEA. V shed 5 bases, J shed 0 bases, and the junction held 3 bases outside the gene matches. Turning to this clone: Its target is unknown.

Frozen unsorted single-cell suspensions supplied the genomic DNA. TCRdb's copy holds only in-frame clones and misses some; the assay was immunoSEQ multiplex PCR. The sample has some 2,400 clones; approximately 81% are singletons. This TCR came from a human donor with non-small cell lung cancer. The rearrangement links TRBV29-1 to TRBJ1-2; 7 nucleotides match TRBD1. Specimen: lung tumor tissue. The CDR3 reads CSVNGQANYGYTF. CDR3 DNA sequence: TGCAGCGTTAATGGACAGGCTAACTATGGCTACACCTTC.